The subject of this entry is one T cell receptor (beta chain). This entry comes from a study of T cell changes during pregnancy in multiple sclerosis. Sequenced by immunoSEQ multiplex PCR; TCRdb stores in-frame clones only, minus some. The sample consists of 35,000 to 50,000 clones, 90% of them appearing once. The CDR3 contains 13 residues. Germline CDR1 reads SQVTM; CDR2 reads ANQGSEA. Trimming took off 7 bases at V and 4 bases at J, with 16 bases between the two ends. Sequencing was performed on peripheral blood, taken in the second trimester of pregnancy. V is TRBV29-1 and J is TRBJ1-1; D not resolved. This sequence originates from a female donor in good health, enrolled as a control in a pregnancy study. The CDR3 sequence: CSGEGGKGTEAFF. As DNA, the CDR3 is TGCAGCGGGGAGGGAGGAAAGGGCACTGAAGCTTTCTTT.